This T cell receptor (beta chain) was identified in a study of shared clonotypes between healthy human individuals. About the study: Samples came from a couple of female and a few male donors aged 18 to 49.

The CDR3 length is 11 residues. Trimming took off 5 bases at V and 5 bases at J, with 7 bases between the two ends. CDR1 MDHEN and CDR2 SYDVKM come from the germline V gene. Study findings and constraints: In general, naive subsets displayed greater estimated richness than memory subsets did. Clonotypes shared by all four sorted-subset donors had higher generation probabilities than non-shared clonotypes.

As regards this clone: The antigen is undetermined.

Libraries were prepared by immunoSEQ multiplex PCR; TCRdb keeps only in-frame clonotypes and omits some of them. This table has about 680,000 clones, around 73% appearing once. The material sequenced was memory CD4+ T cells sorted from blood. This sample's subset: CD45RA-negative fraction. The chain employs TRBV28 and TRBJ2-7; D gene uncertain. This TCR was sampled from a woman aged 25 to 45 in good health. The CDR3 nucleotides read TGTGCCAGCAGTCTGATAGACGAGCAGTACTTC. This sequence encodes CASSLIDEQYF.